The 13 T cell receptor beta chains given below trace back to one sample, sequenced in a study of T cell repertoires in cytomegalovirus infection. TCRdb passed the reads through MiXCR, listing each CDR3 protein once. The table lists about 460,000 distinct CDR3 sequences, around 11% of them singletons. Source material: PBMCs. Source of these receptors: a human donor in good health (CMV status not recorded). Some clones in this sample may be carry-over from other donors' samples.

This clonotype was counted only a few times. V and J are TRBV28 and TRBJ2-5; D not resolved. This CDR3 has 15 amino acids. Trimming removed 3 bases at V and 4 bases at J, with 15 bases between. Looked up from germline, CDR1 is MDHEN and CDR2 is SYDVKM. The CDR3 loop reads CASSLNFGLRETQYF. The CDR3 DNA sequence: TGTGCCAGCAGTTTGAACTTTGGTTTACGAGAGACCCAGTACTTC.

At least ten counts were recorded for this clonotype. CDR3 sequence: CASTIGNSPLHF. The DNA for the CDR3 is TGTGCCAGCACCATAGGAAATTCACCCCTCCACTTT. The chain carries TRBV7-2 and TRBJ1-6, with D hard to call. The germline V gene encodes CDR1 SGHTA and CDR2 FQGNSA. V shed 7 bases and J shed 7 bases, with 8 bases lying between them. The CDR3 is 12 residues long.

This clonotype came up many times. This CDR3 reads CASRAGQTGNTIYF. DNA of the CDR3: TGTGCCAGCAGAGCGGGACAGACTGGAAACACCATATATTTT. The chain couples TRBV6-6 to TRBJ1-3; 7 bases agree with TRBD1. The CDR3 extends over 14 amino acids. The V gene's germline CDR1 is MNHNY and CDR2 SVGAGI (reference sequence). V shed 6 bases and J 2 bases; nucleotides not matched to a gene: 4.

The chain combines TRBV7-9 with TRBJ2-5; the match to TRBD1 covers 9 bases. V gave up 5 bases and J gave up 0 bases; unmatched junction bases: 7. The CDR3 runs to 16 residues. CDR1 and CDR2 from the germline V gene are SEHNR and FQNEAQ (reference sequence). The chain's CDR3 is CASSLMGTGHQETQYF. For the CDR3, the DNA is TGTGCCAGCAGCCTCATGGGGACAGGGCACCAAGAGACCCAGTACTTC.

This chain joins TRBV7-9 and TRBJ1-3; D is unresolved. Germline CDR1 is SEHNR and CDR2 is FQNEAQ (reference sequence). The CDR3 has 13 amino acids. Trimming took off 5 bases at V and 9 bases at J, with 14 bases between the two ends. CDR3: CASSLDGVPTIYF. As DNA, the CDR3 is TGTGCCAGCAGCCTAGACGGGGTACCCACCATATATTTT.

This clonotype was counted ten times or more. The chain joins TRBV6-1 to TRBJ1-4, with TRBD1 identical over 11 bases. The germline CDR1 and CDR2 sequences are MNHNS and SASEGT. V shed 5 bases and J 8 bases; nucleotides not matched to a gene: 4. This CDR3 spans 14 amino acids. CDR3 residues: CASSWDRGKEKLFF. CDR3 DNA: TGTGCCAGCAGTTGGGACAGGGGGAAAGAAAAACTGTTTTTT.

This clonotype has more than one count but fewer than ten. The CDR3 reads CASSIKQGQGEQYF. The CDR3 DNA reads as TGTGCCAGTAGTATAAAACAGGGGCAAGGCGAGCAGTACTTC. The V and J genes are TRBV19 and TRBJ2-7; 7 bases agree with TRBD1. Trimming took 2 bases from V and 6 from J; bases not matched to a gene: 7. Germline CDR1 LNHDA, CDR2 SQIVND (reference sequence). This CDR3 region has 14 residues.

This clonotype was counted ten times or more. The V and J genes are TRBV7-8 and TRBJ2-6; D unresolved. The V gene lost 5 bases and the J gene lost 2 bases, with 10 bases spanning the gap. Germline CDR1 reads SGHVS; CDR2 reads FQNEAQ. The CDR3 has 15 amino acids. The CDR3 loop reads CASSVTHTGANVLTF. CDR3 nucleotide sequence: TGTGCCAGCAGCGTTACCCACACTGGGGCCAACGTCCTGACTTTC.

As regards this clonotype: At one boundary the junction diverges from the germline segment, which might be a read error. The CDR3, as DNA: TGCAGTGCTAGCGGATCGACAGGGCTCCTCCTCGGGGATTTT. Its translation is CSASGSTGLLLGDF. J is TRBJ2-3 and V is TRBV20-1, with TRBD1 matching 7 bases. CDR1 is DFQATT and CDR2 is SNEGSKA in the germline V gene (reference sequence). The CDR3 totals 14 residues.

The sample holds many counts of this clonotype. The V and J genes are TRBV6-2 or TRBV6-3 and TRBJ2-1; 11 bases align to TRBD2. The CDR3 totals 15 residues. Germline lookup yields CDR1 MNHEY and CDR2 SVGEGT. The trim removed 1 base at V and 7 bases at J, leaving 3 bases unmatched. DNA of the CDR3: TGTGCCAGCAGTTACTTTAGCGGGAGGGCGAATGAGCAGTTCTTC. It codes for CASSYFSGRANEQFF.

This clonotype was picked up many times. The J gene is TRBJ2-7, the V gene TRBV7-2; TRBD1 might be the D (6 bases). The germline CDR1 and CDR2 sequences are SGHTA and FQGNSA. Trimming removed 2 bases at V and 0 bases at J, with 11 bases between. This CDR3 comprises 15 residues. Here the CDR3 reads CASSLSWTDSYEQYF. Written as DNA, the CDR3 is TGTGCCAGCAGCTTAAGTTGGACAGACTCCTACGAGCAGTACTTC.

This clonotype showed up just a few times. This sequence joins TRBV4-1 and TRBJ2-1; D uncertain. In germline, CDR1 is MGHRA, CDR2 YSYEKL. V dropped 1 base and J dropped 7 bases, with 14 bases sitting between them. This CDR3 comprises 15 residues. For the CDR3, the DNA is TGCGCCAGCAGCCAAGGGTGGCCGGCGGTAAATGAGCAGTTCTTC. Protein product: CASSQGWPAVNEQFF.

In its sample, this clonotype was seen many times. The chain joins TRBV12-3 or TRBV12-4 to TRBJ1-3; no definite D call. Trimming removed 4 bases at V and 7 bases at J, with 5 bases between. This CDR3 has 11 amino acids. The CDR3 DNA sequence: TGTGCCAGCAGTTACCTTAACACCATATATTTT. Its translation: CASSYLNTIYF.